These T cell receptor beta chains were read from a single sample in a study of breast tumors, draining lymph nodes, adjacent tissues. TCRdb analysed the multiplex PCR reads with MiXCR anew, one entry per CDR3 protein. The table includes about 230,000 distinct CDR3 sequences, approximately 30% detected once. Sequencing was carried out using axillary lymph node tissue. These receptor sequences come from a female donor with breast cancer. Some clones in this sample may be carry-over from other donors' samples. Each CDR3 is given with its conserved first and last residue. A D gene is named only where the DNA matches it firmly. Some rows have no size entry. The others give once, few or many, or a class for an expanded clone.

>many|TRBV3-1|TRBJ2-7|NA
CASSQGTPTKQYF
TGTGCCAGCAGCCAAGGAACCCCTACGAAGCAGTACTTC
>NA|TRBV29-1|TRBJ1-3|NA
CSFEGSGNTIYF
TGCAGCTTTGAAGGGAGTGGAAACACCATATATTTT
>few|TRBV5-1|TRBJ2-5|NA
CASSLVAGQDTQYF
TGCGCCAGCAGCTTGGTGGCAGGCCAAGACACCCAGTACTTC
>NA|TRBV7-3|TRBJ2-3|TRBD2
CANSSSGTSTDTQYF
TGTGCCAACAGCTCTAGCGGAACCAGCACAGATACGCAGTATTTT
>many|TRBV6-1|TRBJ2-3|TRBD2
CASSEAGTSGDTQYF
TGTGCCAGCAGTGAGGCCGGGACTAGCGGAGATACGCAGTATTTT
>NA|TRBV11-2|TRBJ1-4|NA
CASSPWRGYRYEKLFF
TGTGCCAGCAGCCCTTGGCGGGGCTATAGGTATGAAAAACTGTTTTTT
>NA|TRBV5-6|TRBJ1-1|TRBD1
CASSLARDRGYRYTEAFF
TGTGCCAGCAGCTTGGCCAGGGACAGGGGTTATAGGTACACTGAAGCTTTCTTT
>many|TRBV30|TRBJ1-5|NA
CAWSRDSNQPQHF
TGTGCCTGGAGCCGGGATAGCAATCAGCCCCAGCATTTT
>NA|TRBV6-1|TRBJ1-3|TRBD1
CTSSPTGVGNTIYF
TGTACCAGCAGCCCGACAGGGGTAGGAAACACCATATATTTT
>NA|TRBV2|TRBJ2-5|NA
CASRDETQYF
TGTGCCAGCAGGGACGAGACCCAGTACTTC
>NA|TRBV5-1|TRBJ2-7|NA
CASSVTPGSYEQYF
TGCGCCAGCAGCGTCACCCCGGGCTCCTACGAGCAGTACTTC
>NA|TRBV20-1|TRBJ1-2|NA
CSAGDLTSGYTF
TGCAGTGCTGGGGATTTGACTAGCGGCTACACCTTC
>many|TRBV5-1|TRBJ2-5|NA
CASSRQGTPQETQYF
TGCGCCAGCAGCCGACAAGGGACACCCCAAGAGACCCAGTACTTC
>NA|TRBV5-6|TRBJ2-1|TRBD2
CASSFVRPAGVYEQFF
TGTGCCAGCAGCTTCGTACGACCAGCGGGAGTCTATGAGCAGTTCTTC
>NA|TRBV6-6|TRBJ2-1|TRBD2
CASSVAGGPGSVNEQFF
TGTGCCAGCAGTGTAGCGGGAGGGCCCGGTTCGGTCAATGAGCAGTTCTTC
>many|TRBV5-8|TRBJ2-5|NA
CASSRQIQETQYF
TGTGCCAGCAGCAGACAAATACAAGAGACCCAGTACTTC
>many|TRBV7-7|TRBJ1-1|NA
CASSLSQNTEAFF
TGTGCTAGCAGCTTATCCCAGAACACTGAAGCTTTCTTT
>many|TRBV5-1|TRBJ2-7|NA
CASSLAGGGGSYEQYF
TGCGCCAGCAGCTTGGCCGGGGGAGGAGGATCCTACGAGCAGTACTTC
>many|TRBV6-1|TRBJ2-3|NA
CASSDYSGASTDTQYF
TGTGCCAGCAGTGATTATTCGGGAGCTAGCACAGATACGCAGTATTTT
>NA|TRBV19|TRBJ1-2|NA
CASSLGHRNYGYTF
TGTGCCAGTAGTCTGGGACATAGGAACTATGGCTACACCTTC
>many|TRBV18|TRBJ2-7|NA
CASSPMGTDGSYEQYF
TGTGCCAGCTCACCTATGGGGACGGATGGGTCCTACGAGCAGTACTTC
>many|TRBV4-3|TRBJ2-1|NA
CASSQDRGTYEQFF
TGCGCCAGCAGCCAAGATCGGGGTACCTATGAGCAGTTCTTC
>many|TRBV27|TRBJ2-6|NA
CASRRGQPESGANVLTF
TGTGCCAGCAGGAGAGGACAGCCTGAATCTGGGGCCAACGTCCTGACTTTC
>many|TRBV9|TRBJ2-1|NA
CASSVGLSSGPYNEQFF
TGTGCCAGCAGCGTAGGTCTTTCGAGCGGTCCTTACAATGAGCAGTTCTTC
>NA|TRBV12-5|TRBJ2-3|NA
CASSFSSGSTDTQYF
TGTGCCAGCAGTTTTAGTAGCGGCAGCACAGATACGCAGTATTTT
>few|TRBV12-3/TRBV12-4|TRBJ2-7|NA
CASSFSAAASYEQYF
TGTGCCAGCAGTTTCTCGGCAGCCGCCTCCTACGAGCAGTACTTC
>NA|TRBV20-1|TRBJ1-2|TRBD1
CSATAQGLSAYTF
TGCAGTGCTACAGCACAGGGGCTATCCGCCTACACCTTC
>many|TRBV20-1|TRBJ2-3|TRBD2
CSARITSGRAPDTQYF
TGCAGTGCTAGAATTACTAGCGGGAGGGCCCCAGATACGCAGTATTTT
>many|TRBV30|TRBJ2-7|TRBD1
CAWSVGTGAYEQYF
TGTGCCTGGAGCGTCGGGACAGGGGCTTACGAGCAGTACTTC
>many|TRBV27|TRBJ1-2|TRBD1
CASSFHPGQGIYGYTF
TGTGCCAGCAGTTTCCACCCGGGACAGGGGATCTATGGCTACACCTTC
>many|TRBV12-3/TRBV12-4|TRBJ2-3|TRBD2
CASSPPGLAGGPGDTQYF
TGTGCCAGCAGTCCTCCGGGACTAGCGGGAGGGCCCGGAGATACGCAGTATTTT
>many|TRBV19|TRBJ2-5|NA
CASSIGGRAIETQYF
TGTGCCAGTAGTATAGGTGGCAGGGCAATAGAGACCCAGTACTTC
>NA|TRBV6-5|TRBJ2-2|NA
CASSHSPHGLNTGELFF
TGTGCCAGCAGTCACTCACCCCATGGGTTGAACACCGGGGAGCTGTTTTTT